Each of the 7 T cell receptor beta chains below was sequenced from the same sample in a study of persistence of HIV-infected CD4 T cells. The stimulus was lysate of CMV-infected fibroblasts, 9 to 10 ug/mL. CD40L-negative CD69-negative CD45RO-high memory CD4+ T cells were sorted as populations depleted of antigen-responding cells. No antigen is known for these receptors. Sequencing used immunoSEQ version 4 in survey mode. The repertoire was sequenced with immunoSEQ multiplex PCR; TCRdb's copy has only in-frame clones and lacks some. The sample has about 48,000 clones; around 80% are singletons. The input for sequencing was CD4+ T cells sorted from PBMCs after roughly 18-hour stimulation, taken from a patient who received antiretroviral therapy. The source of these receptors is an adult man with HIV who was CMV-seropositive.

The J gene is TRBJ2-7, the V gene TRBV18, with TRBD2 as a possible D gene (7 bases). This CDR3 comprises 16 residues. Germline lookup yields CDR1 KGHSH and CDR2 LQKENI. V lost 4 bases and J lost 1, with 17 bases in between. The CDR3 spells CASSLMGGQTSYEQYF. In DNA, the CDR3 is TGTGCCAGCTCACTGATGGGGGGGCAGACATCCTACGAGCAGTACTTC.

The V and J genes are TRBV9 and TRBJ2-7, with 7 bases fitting TRBD1. With V trimmed by 2 bases and J by 6 bases, 5 bases remained unmatched. The CDR3 has 13 amino acids. CDR1 and CDR2 from the germline V gene are SGDLS and YYNGEE. CDR3 bases: TGTGCCAGCAGCGTCCAGACAGGGCGCGAGCAGTACTTC. Translating gives CASSVQTGREQYF.

The gene calls are TRBV27 and TRBJ2-3; D is unclear. Trimming cost V 5 bases and J 2 bases, with 17 bases left between them. The CDR3 extends over 16 amino acids. CDR1 is MNHEY, CDR2 SMNVEV, per germline (reference sequence). The CDR3 DNA follows: TGTGCCAGCAGTACCAGACTGGGCGGAAACACAGATACGCAGTATTTT. This gives the protein CASSTRLGGNTDTQYF.

The V and J genes are TRBV19 and TRBJ2-2; D not certain. V lost 1 base to trimming and J lost 5 bases, with 2 bases between them. In germline, CDR1 is LNHDA, CDR2 SQIVND (reference sequence). This CDR3 region has 12 residues. The CDR3 loop is CASSIGTGELFF. In DNA, the CDR3 is TGTGCCAGTAGTATAGGGACCGGGGAGCTGTTTTTT.

The rearrangement joins TRBV6-6 to TRBJ1-1, with a possible D match to TRBD1 (5 bases). V lost 7 bases and J 6 bases, leaving 18 bases between the germline ends. The CDR3 consists of 14 residues. Germline lookup yields CDR1 MNHNY and CDR2 SVGAGI (reference sequence). CDR3 bases: TGTGCCAGCACCGACCGGAGGAGGGGCGCTGAAGCTTTCTTT. Protein product: CASTDRRRGAEAFF.

This chain connects TRBV5-1 to TRBJ2-1, with 10 positions matching TRBD1. The CDR3 totals 14 residues. In germline, CDR1 is SGHRS, CDR2 YFSETQ. V gave up 1 base and J gave up 12 bases; unmatched junction bases: 7. The CDR3 here is CASSLRGQGLSQFF. CDR3 coding DNA: TGCGCCAGCAGCTTGAGGGGACAGGGGTTATCGCAGTTCTTC. Using reference TRBV5-1 and TRBJ2-1 for the parts outside the CDR3, the full variable domain is KAGVTQTPRYLIKTRGQQVTLSCSPISGHRSVSWYQQTPGQGLQFLFEYFSETQRNKGNFPGRFSGRQFSNSRSEMNVSTLELGDSALYLCASSLRGQGLSQFFGPGTRLTVL.

The chain links TRBV19 to TRBJ2-2; D might be TRBD1 (5 bases). CDR1 is LNHDA, CDR2 SQIVND, per germline (reference sequence). The CDR3 runs to 17 residues. The ends were cut back, 7 bases at V and 0 bases at J, with 18 bases in the middle. The CDR3 sequence: CASTLIPGPPNTGELFF. In nucleotides, the CDR3 is TGTGCCAGTACCTTAATCCCAGGGCCTCCGAACACCGGGGAGCTGTTTTTT.